This T cell receptor beta chain stems from a study of blood T cell repertoires in COVID-19. Study details: Samples representing acute and convalescent COVID-19 were sourced from the United States, Italy and Spain.

Using immunoSEQ multiplex PCR, the repertoire was profiled, and TCRdb retains in-frame clones only, with some absent. Among some 290,000 clones, approximately 91% were seen once, and the ten largest hold about 2.1%. This CDR3 has 13 residues. CDR1 and CDR2 (germline): LGHNA, YNFKEQ. V was shortened by 4 bases and J by 7 bases, with 11 bases between the two germline ends. Participants' own reports of clinical history determined their cohort assignment. The gene calls are TRBV4-2 and TRBJ2-1, with D unclear. The receptor was isolated from a middle-aged woman with acute COVID-19. The specimen was PBMCs or T cells enriched from blood (not recorded which). CDR3 sequence reads: CASSPLGPNEQFF. The CDR3 DNA sequence: TGTGCCAGCAGCCCCCTGGGCCCTAATGAGCAGTTCTTC.